The subject of this entry is one T cell receptor beta chain. This entry belongs to a study of T cell responses to AZD1222 COVID-19 vaccine. Measured with immunoSEQ multiplex PCR; TCRdb has only the in-frame clones, and not every one. The sample lists some 110,000 clones; more than 75% were seen once. V lost 6 bases and J 8 bases, leaving 11 bases between the germline ends. There are 13 residues in the CDR3. In germline, CDR1 is SEHNR, CDR2 FQNEAQ (reference sequence). The material sequenced was peripheral blood, taken on day 0 of AZD1222 vaccination. The chain joins TRBV7-9 to TRBJ1-6; D unresolved. The origin of this receptor is an adult in good health. The CDR3 DNA reads TGTGCCAGCAGAGGAATGAGGGATTCACCCCTCCACTTT. Translated: CASRGMRDSPLHF.